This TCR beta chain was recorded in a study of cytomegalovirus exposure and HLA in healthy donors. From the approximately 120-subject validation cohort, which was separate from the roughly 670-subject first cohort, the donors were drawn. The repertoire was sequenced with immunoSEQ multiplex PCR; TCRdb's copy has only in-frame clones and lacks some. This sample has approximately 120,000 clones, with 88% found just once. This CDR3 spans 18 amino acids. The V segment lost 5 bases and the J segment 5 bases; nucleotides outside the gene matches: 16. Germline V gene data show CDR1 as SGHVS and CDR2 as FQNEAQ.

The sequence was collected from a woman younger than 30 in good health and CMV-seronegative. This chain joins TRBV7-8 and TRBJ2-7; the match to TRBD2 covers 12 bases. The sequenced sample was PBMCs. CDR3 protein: CASSPRLAGDPSENEQYF. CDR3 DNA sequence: TGTGCCAGCAGCCCGCGACTAGCGGGAGACCCATCTGAGAACGAGCAGTACTTC.